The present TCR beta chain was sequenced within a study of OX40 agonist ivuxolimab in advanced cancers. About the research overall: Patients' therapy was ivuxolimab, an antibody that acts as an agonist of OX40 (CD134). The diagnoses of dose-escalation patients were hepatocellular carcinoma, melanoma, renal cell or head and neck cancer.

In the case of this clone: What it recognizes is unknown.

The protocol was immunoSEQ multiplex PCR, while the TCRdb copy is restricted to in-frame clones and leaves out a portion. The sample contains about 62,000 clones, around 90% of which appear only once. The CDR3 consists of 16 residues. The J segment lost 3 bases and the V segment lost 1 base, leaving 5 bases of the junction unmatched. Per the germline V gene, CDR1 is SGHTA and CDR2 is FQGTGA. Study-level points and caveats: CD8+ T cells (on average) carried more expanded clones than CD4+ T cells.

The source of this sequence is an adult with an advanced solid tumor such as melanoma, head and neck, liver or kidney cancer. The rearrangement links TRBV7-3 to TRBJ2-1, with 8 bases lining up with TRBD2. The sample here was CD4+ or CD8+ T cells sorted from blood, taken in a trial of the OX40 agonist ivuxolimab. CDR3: CASSLSAGGRYNEQFF. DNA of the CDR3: TGTGCCAGCAGCTTAAGCGCGGGAGGCCGCTACAATGAGCAGTTCTTC.